This T cell receptor beta chain was found in a study of T cell responses to AZD1222 COVID-19 vaccine. Study outcomes and limitations: The study sampled repertoires only after the peak T cell response. Regions 160-218 and 743-854 dominated among vaccine-associated CD4 TCRs spanning spike. Among spike-specific TCRs, nearly half reportedly target unmutated variant regions.

This CDR3 comprises 13 residues. Germline trimming cut 7 bases from V and 2 bases from J; bases unmatched to any gene: 3. From germline, CDR1 is SNHLY and CDR2 FYNNEI. Notes on this clone: Its antigen is not identified.

The data were produced by immunoSEQ multiplex PCR, yet TCRdb's version contains in-frame clones alone and is incomplete. Seen here are 130,000 to 150,000 clones, roughly 89% observed once, and the top ten hold over 1.5%. V is TRBV2 and J is TRBJ2-5; 8 positions agree with TRBD1. This TCR came from an adult in good health. The sequences come from peripheral blood, collected on day 0 of AZD1222 vaccination. The CDR3 DNA reads TGTGCCAGCATGGACAGGGAGCAAGAGACCCAGTACTTC. As protein: CASMDREQETQYF.